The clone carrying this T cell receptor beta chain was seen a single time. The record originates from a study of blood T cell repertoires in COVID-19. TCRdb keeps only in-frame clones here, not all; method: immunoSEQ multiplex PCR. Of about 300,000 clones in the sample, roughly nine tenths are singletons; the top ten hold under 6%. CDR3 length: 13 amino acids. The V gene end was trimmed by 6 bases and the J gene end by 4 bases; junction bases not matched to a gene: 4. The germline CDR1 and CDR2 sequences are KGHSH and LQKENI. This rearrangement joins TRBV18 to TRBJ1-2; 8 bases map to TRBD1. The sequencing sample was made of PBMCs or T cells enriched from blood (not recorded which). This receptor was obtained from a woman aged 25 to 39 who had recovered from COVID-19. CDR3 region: CASSPDRVYGYTF. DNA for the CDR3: TGTGCCAGCTCCCCGGACAGGGTCTATGGCTACACCTTC.